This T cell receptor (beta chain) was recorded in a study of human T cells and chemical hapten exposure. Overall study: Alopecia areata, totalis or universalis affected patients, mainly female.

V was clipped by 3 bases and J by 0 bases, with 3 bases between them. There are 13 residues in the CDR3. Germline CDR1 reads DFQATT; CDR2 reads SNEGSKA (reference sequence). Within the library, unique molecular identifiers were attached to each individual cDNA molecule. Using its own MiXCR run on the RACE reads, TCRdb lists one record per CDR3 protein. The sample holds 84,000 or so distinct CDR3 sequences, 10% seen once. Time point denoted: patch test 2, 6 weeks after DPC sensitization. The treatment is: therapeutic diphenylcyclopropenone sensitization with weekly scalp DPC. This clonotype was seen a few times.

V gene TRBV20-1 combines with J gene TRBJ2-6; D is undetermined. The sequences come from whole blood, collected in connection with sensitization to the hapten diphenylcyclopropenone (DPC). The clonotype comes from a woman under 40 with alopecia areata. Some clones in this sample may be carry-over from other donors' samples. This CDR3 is CSASNSGANVLTF. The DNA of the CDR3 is TGCAGTGCTAGTAACTCTGGGGCCAACGTCCTGACTTTC.